The 27 T cell receptor beta chains presented below share a single source sample, sequenced in a study of T-cell memory formation after mild COVID-19. One entry per CDR3 protein results from TCRdb running MiXCR on the 5' RACE reads. Of roughly 560,000 distinct CDR3 sequences in the sample, around 21% were seen once. Sequences were obtained from PBMCs or a T cell subset sorted from them (not recorded which). The receptors here all came from an adult woman who had mild COVID-19 (a few samples of this study predate the infection). Cell type and time point are not known.

The chain carries TRBV20-1 and TRBJ1-5, with no clear D. This CDR3 is 16 amino acids long. CDR1 is DFQATT, CDR2 SNEGSKA, per germline (reference sequence). Trimming pared 0 bases from V and 6 bases from J, leaving 18 bases between. The CDR3 sequence is CSARELVGSEVQPQHF. CDR3 nucleotides: TGCAGTGCTAGAGAATTAGTTGGGTCAGAAGTTCAGCCCCAGCATTTT.

This chain joins TRBV27 and TRBJ2-7; D is ambiguous. The germline V and J ends were trimmed by 8 bases and 1 base, with 12 bases remaining between them. The V gene's germline CDR1 is MNHEY and CDR2 SMNVEV (reference sequence). This CDR3 is built from 13 residues. The CDR3 reads CASSDAVSYEQYF. DNA of the CDR3: TGTGCCAGCTCCGACGCCGTGTCCTACGAGCAGTACTTC.

This clonotype was recorded a few times. This rearrangement joins TRBV24-1 to TRBJ2-1, with a weak D call TRBD2 (6 bases). V was clipped by 6 bases and J by 7 bases, with 24 bases between them. This CDR3 comprises 17 residues. Germline loops: CDR1 KGHDR, CDR2 SFDVKD. CDR3 sequence reads: CATSRFAAGRLGNEQFF. CDR3 in DNA: TGTGCCACCAGTCGGTTCGCGGCGGGGAGACTAGGGAATGAGCAGTTCTTC.

The chain joins TRBV7-2 to TRBJ2-4; 7 nucleotides line up with TRBD2. The CDR3 totals 17 residues. V was clipped by 0 bases and J by 0 bases; unmatched bases: 5. The germline CDR1 and CDR2 sequences are SGHTA and FQGNSA. This chain's CDR3 is CASSLAGGGLAKNIQYF. The CDR3 bases are TGTGCCAGCAGCTTAGCGGGCGGGGGACTAGCCAAAAACATTCAGTACTTC.

The rearrangement uses TRBV20-1 and TRBJ2-7; D is possibly TRBD2 (6 bases). The CDR3 runs 16 residues. Germline CDR1 reads DFQATT; CDR2 reads SNEGSKA (reference sequence). Trimming shortened V by 0 bases and J by 3 bases, and 18 bases separated the two germline ends. Written as DNA, the CDR3 is TGCAGTGCTAGAGATGCCGCCCGGGGGACCAGCTACGAGCAGTACTTC. Translated, it gives CSARDAARGTSYEQYF.

In this sample, this clonotype turned up a few times. J is TRBJ2-7 and V is TRBV13, with D possibly being TRBD2 (7 bases). The CDR3 totals 17 residues. V shed 2 bases and J shed 5 bases, with 22 bases lying between them. CDR1 is PRHDT and CDR2 is FYEKMQ in the germline V gene (reference sequence). DNA of the CDR3: TGTGCCAGCAGCTTAAACCCGGGGGGACACTCGAACCACGAGCAGTACTTC. Translated: CASSLNPGGHSNHEQYF. The complete variable domain, with remaining parts taken from reference TRBV13 and TRBJ2-7, reads AAGVIQSPRHLIKEKRETATLKCYPIPRHDTVYWYQQGPGQDPQFLISFYEKMQSDKGSIPDRFSAQQFSDYHSELNMSSLELGDSALYFCASSLNPGGHSNHEQYFGPGTRLTVT.

The gene calls are TRBV10-3 and TRBJ2-3; 11 nucleotides line up with TRBD2. The CDR3 has 14 amino acids. The trim removed 6 bases at V and 7 bases at J, leaving 6 bases unmatched. CDR1 is ENHRY and CDR2 is SYGVKD in the germline V gene. The CDR3 region has the DNA TGTGCCATCAGGCCAGGACTAGCGGGTTATACGCAGTATTTT. It codes for CAIRPGLAGYTQYF.

V gene TRBV14 combines with J gene TRBJ2-7, with D tentatively TRBD1 or TRBD2 (7 bases each). The CDR3 covers 17 residues. Germline CDR1 is SGHDN and CDR2 is FVKESK. V was pared by 4 bases and J by 0 bases, with 19 bases between. The CDR3 DNA sequence: TGTGCCAGCAGCCCGACAGGGATGGGAGGGGGCTCCTACGAGCAGTACTTC. It encodes CASSPTGMGGGSYEQYF.

The chain employs TRBV4-2 and TRBJ2-7, with a weak D call TRBD2 (5 bases). This CDR3 has 16 residues. The germline gives CDR1 LGHNA, CDR2 YNFKEQ. Between the trimmed V and J ends, which lost 0 bases and 2 bases, there was a span of 14 bases. The CDR3 here is CASSQEGAEETYEQYF. CDR3 bases: TGTGCCAGCAGCCAAGAAGGAGCGGAGGAAACCTACGAGCAGTACTTC.

The rearrangement uses TRBV20-1 and TRBJ2-1, with D possibly being TRBD2 (6 bases). CDR1 is DFQATT, CDR2 SNEGSKA, per germline (reference sequence). The germline V and J ends were trimmed by 5 bases and 6 bases, with 23 bases remaining between them. The CDR3 spans 16 residues. CDR3 region: CSADLYRPLGGNEQFF. The CDR3 DNA is TGCAGTGCTGATTTGTACCGCCCCTTGGGGGGCAATGAGCAGTTCTTC.

The chain employs TRBV27 and TRBJ2-7, with 7 bases matching TRBD2. This CDR3 is 14 amino acids long. CDR1 and CDR2 from the germline V gene are MNHEY and SMNVEV (reference sequence). V was pared by 3 bases and J by 6 bases, with 8 bases of the junction left unmatched. CDR3 residues: CASSFVGGSSEQYF. The CDR3 nucleotides read TGTGCCAGCAGTTTCGTCGGCGGGAGCTCCGAGCAGTACTTC.

The chain has TRBV4-1 and TRBJ2-1; perhaps TRBD2 as D (6 bases). With 3 bases removed from V and 6 bases from J, the gap between germline ends came to 9 bases. CDR3 length equals 13 residues. Per germline, CDR1 MGHRA and CDR2 YSYEKL. CDR3 DNA: TGCGCCAGCAGCCAGGAGGGTAGCAATGAGCAGTTCTTC. It specifies CASSQEGSNEQFF.

This clonotype was found a few times. The chain joins TRBV27 to TRBJ2-5, with 8 bases fitting TRBD2. The CDR3 extends over 16 amino acids. V shed 3 bases, J shed 5 bases, and the junction held 11 bases outside the gene matches. Germline V gene sequence: CDR1 MNHEY, CDR2 SMNVEV (reference sequence). The CDR3 here is CASSFNQREKIETQYF. CDR3 nucleotide sequence: TGTGCCAGCAGTTTTAACCAGCGGGAGAAGATCGAGACCCAGTACTTC.

This rearrangement joins TRBV18 to TRBJ2-7; D uncertain. Trimming removed 6 bases from V and 0 bases from J, with 9 bases in between. Germline CDR1 is KGHSH and CDR2 is LQKENI. The CDR3 has 13 amino acids. CDR3 nucleotide sequence: TGTGCCAGCTCCACAGAACCCTCCTACGAGCAGTACTTC. Its translation: CASSTEPSYEQYF.

V and J are TRBV15 and TRBJ2-7; TRBD1 agrees at 9 bases. This CDR3 region has 19 residues. The V and J ends lost 0 bases and 2 bases, in that order; junction bases with no gene match: 14. The germline gives CDR1 LNHNV, CDR2 YYDKDF (reference sequence). CDR3 nucleotide sequence: TGTGCCACCAGCAGAGAGGGTGGGACCGGGACAGGGATCCCCTACGAGCAGTACTTC. As protein: CATSREGGTGTGIPYEQYF.

This clonotype showed up just a few times. V usage is TRBV20-1 and J usage is TRBJ1-2; no firm D call. V was trimmed by 1 base and J by 5 bases, leaving 11 bases between them. CDR1 DFQATT and CDR2 SNEGSKA come from the germline V gene (reference sequence). The CDR3 runs 13 residues. As DNA, the CDR3 is TGCAGTGCTAGAGCCCAGATCCCTTATGGCTACACCTTC. This sequence encodes CSARAQIPYGYTF.

This clonotype appeared a few times. This chain joins TRBV6-5 and TRBJ2-7; 14 nucleotides agree with TRBD2. Germline CDR1 and CDR2: MNHEY and SVGAGI. The CDR3 is 15 residues long. The junction had 4 bases not matched to a gene; V was cut back by 5 bases and J by 4 bases. CDR3 residues: CASSRRLAGGYEQYF. CDR3 nucleotides: TGTGCCAGCAGTCGACGACTAGCGGGAGGGTACGAGCAGTACTTC.

This chain connects TRBV2 to TRBJ1-2; possible D gene TRBD1, 5 bases. Germline assignment: CDR1 SNHLY and CDR2 FYNNEI. The CDR3 loop spans 13 amino acids. Between the trimmed V and J ends, which lost 5 bases and 9 bases, there was a span of 16 bases. CDR3 sequence reads: CASSWGRQSRYTF. The CDR3 DNA reads TGTGCCAGCAGTTGGGGACGGCAGTCCCGCTACACCTTC.

The chain recombines TRBV7-2 with TRBJ2-2; D assignment may be TRBD1 or TRBD2 (6 bases each). Germline loops: CDR1 SGHTA, CDR2 FQGNSA. This CDR3 spans 15 amino acids. Trimming stripped 4 bases from V and 8 bases from J, with 17 bases between. The CDR3 bases are TGTGCCAGCAGCTCGGCCCGGGGGCGGGCGGGGGAGCTGTTTTTT. This gives the protein CASSSARGRAGELFF.

The chain is built from TRBV7-2 and TRBJ2-7, with D uncertain. The CDR3 is 15 residues long. The ends were cut back, 2 bases at V and 3 bases at J, with 14 bases in the middle. The germline CDR1 and CDR2 sequences are SGHTA and FQGNSA. The CDR3 nucleotides read TGTGCCAGCAGCTTAACTGTCGGGTGGGACTACGAGCAGTACTTC. It is translated as CASSLTVGWDYEQYF.

This chain links TRBV7-8 with TRBJ2-1; D is undetermined. The V end lost 1 base, the J end lost 5 bases, and 6 bases lay between the germline ends. CDR1 and CDR2 from the germline V gene are SGHVS and FQNEAQ. This CDR3 has 13 residues. CDR3 DNA: TGTGCCAGCAGCTTAGAACTTAACAATGAGCAGTTCTTC. Its translation: CASSLELNNEQFF.

The J gene is TRBJ1-4, the V gene TRBV19; 7 bases are shared with TRBD1. This CDR3 contains 15 residues. In germline, CDR1 is LNHDA, CDR2 SQIVND (reference sequence). V was clipped by 5 bases and J by 5 bases; unmatched bases: 8. CDR3 sequence: CASSPTQGKNEKLFF. The CDR3 DNA follows: TGTGCCAGTAGTCCCACACAGGGGAAGAATGAAAAACTGTTTTTT.

This chain uses TRBV4-1 with TRBJ2-1, with 12 bases fitting TRBD2. Trimming cost V 1 base and J 8 bases; bases outside gene matches: 9. CDR1 MGHRA and CDR2 YSYEKL come from the germline V gene. The CDR3 extends over 17 amino acids. The CDR3 sequence is CASSQASGLAGLHEQFF. CDR3 in DNA: TGCGCCAGCAGCCAAGCCTCGGGACTAGCGGGCCTGCATGAGCAGTTCTTC.

J is TRBJ2-4 and V is TRBV7-9; a possible D gene is TRBD2 (5 bases). This CDR3 comprises 12 residues. V lost 6 bases and J 8 bases, leaving 11 bases between the germline ends. Germline CDR1 is SEHNR and CDR2 is FQNEAQ (reference sequence). DNA of the CDR3: TGTGCCAGCAGTCCCAACGGGGACATTCAGTACTTC. It translates to CASSPNGDIQYF.

In its sample, this clonotype was seen a few times. The chain is built from TRBV4-3 and TRBJ2-2; TRBD2 matches at 12 bases. CDR3 size: 21 residues. CDR1 and CDR2 from the germline V gene are LGHNA and YSLEER. The junction had 18 bases not matched to a gene; V was cut back by 4 bases and J by 3 bases. The CDR3 DNA sequence: TGCGCCAGCAGCCCCACCTTTGAAGGACTAGCGGGGATTCGGGACACCGGGGAGCTGTTTTTT. This encodes CASSPTFEGLAGIRDTGELFF.

The J gene is TRBJ1-2, the V gene TRBV3-1; a weak D match, TRBD1 (5 bases). Between the trimmed V and J ends, which lost 3 bases and 8 bases, there was a span of 16 bases. CDR1 LGHDT and CDR2 YNNKEL come from the germline V gene (reference sequence). This CDR3 is built from 14 residues. The CDR3 is CASSHGARRGGYTF. The CDR3 coding sequence is TGTGCCAGCAGCCACGGGGCCCGGCGCGGGGGCTACACCTTC.

This clonotype was counted only a few times. The chain employs TRBV2 and TRBJ1-1; D uncertain. V lost 7 bases and J lost 3, with 12 bases in between. The CDR3 has 13 amino acids. Germline values: CDR1 SNHLY, CDR2 FYNNEI. The CDR3 spells CASIYSFDTEAFF. In DNA, the CDR3 is TGTGCCAGCATATACTCCTTCGACACTGAAGCTTTCTTT.